The clone carrying this T cell receptor (beta chain) was detected only once. This specimen belongs to a study of blood T cell repertoires in COVID-19. Overall study: Donors in the United States, Italy and Spain gave samples during acute or convalescent COVID-19.

Patients at the Seattle site were enrolled during active infection and followed longitudinally. CDR3 length: 15 residues. Germline assignment: CDR1 SGHNT and CDR2 YENEEA. V gave up 6 bases and J gave up 5 bases, with 19 bases separating them. Using immunoSEQ multiplex PCR, the repertoire was profiled, and TCRdb retains in-frame clones only, with some absent. The sample contains about 200,000 clones, around 83% of which appear only once. The V gene is TRBV11-3, the J gene TRBJ2-5, with D perhaps TRBD1 (6 bases). This TCR was recovered from a woman aged 50 to 60 with COVID-19, enrolled during active disease. Source material: peripheral blood. The CDR3 here is CASRTGGSSRETQYF. CDR3 in DNA: TGTGCCAGCAGGACAGGAGGAAGTTCGAGGGAGACCCAGTACTTC.